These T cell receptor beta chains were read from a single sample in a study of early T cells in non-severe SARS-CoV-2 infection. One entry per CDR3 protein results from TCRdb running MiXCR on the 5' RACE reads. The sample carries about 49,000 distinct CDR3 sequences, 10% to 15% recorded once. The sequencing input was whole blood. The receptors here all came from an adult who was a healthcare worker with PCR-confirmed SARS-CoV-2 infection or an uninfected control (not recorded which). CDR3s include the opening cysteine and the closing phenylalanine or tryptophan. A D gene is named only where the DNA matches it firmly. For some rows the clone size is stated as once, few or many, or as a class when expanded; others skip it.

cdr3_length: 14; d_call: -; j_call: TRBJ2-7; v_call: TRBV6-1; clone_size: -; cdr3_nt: TGTGCCAGCAGGGGGTCAGGAGGCCCCTACGAGCAGTACTTC; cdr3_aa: CASRGSGGPYEQYF
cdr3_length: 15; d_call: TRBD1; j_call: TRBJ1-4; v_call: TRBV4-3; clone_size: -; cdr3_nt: TGCGCCAGCAGCCAAGGCGGACAGGGGATTGAAAAACTGTTTTTT; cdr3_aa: CASSQGGQGIEKLFF
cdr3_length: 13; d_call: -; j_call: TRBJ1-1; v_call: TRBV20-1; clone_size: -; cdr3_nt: TGCAGTGCACCCGGGACAACGAACACTGAAGCTTTCTTT; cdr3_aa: CSAPGTTNTEAFF
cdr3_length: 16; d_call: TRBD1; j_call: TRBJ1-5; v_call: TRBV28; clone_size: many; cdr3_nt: TGTGCCAGCATGGGTTCGAGGGGACAGTTCAATCAGCCCCAGCATTTT; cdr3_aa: CASMGSRGQFNQPQHF
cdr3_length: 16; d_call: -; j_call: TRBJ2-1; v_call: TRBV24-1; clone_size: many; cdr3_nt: TGTGCCACCAGTGATTTGGGGGGTTTTGGGGACAATGAGCAGTTCTTC; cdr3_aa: CATSDLGGFGDNEQFF
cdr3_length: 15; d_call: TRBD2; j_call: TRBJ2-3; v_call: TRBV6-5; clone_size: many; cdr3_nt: TGTGCCACCACTAGCGGGGGGTCTCCCACAGATACGCAGTATTTT; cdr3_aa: CATTSGGSPTDTQYF
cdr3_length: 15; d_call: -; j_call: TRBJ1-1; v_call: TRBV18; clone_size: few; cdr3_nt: TGTGCCAGCTCACCGTTGGCCAGGGGGAACACTGAAGCTTTCTTT; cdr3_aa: CASSPLARGNTEAFF
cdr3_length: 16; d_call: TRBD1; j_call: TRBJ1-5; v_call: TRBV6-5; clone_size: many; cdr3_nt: TGTGCCAGCAGCCCCAATCGACAGGGGGGGAGACAGCCCCAGCATTTT; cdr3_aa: CASSPNRQGGRQPQHF
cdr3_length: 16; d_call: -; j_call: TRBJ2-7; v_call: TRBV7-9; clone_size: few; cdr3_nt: TGTGCCAGCAGCTTAATGGGCGGGGACAGAGCCTACGAGCAGTACTTC; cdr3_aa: CASSLMGGDRAYEQYF
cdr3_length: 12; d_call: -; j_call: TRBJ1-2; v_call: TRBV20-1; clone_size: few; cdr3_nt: TGCAGTGCTTTATTCCAACCCAATGGCTACACCTTC; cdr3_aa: CSALFQPNGYTF
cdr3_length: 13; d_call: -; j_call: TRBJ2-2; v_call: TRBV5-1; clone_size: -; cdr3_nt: TGCGCCAGCAGCACCGGACAGACCGGGGAGCTGTTTTTT; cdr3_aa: CASSTGQTGELFF
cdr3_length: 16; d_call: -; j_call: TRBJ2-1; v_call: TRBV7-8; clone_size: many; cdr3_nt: TGTGCCAGCAGCTTAGACGGGGCGGGGAGTTACAATGAGCAGTTCTTC; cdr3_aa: CASSLDGAGSYNEQFF
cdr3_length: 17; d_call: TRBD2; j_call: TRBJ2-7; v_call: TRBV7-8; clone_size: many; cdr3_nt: TGTGCCAGCAGCTTAGAGGAGCGGGAGACCCTCTCCTACGAGCAGTACTTC; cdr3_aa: CASSLEERETLSYEQYF
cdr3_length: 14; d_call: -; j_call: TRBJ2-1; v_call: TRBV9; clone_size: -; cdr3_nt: TGTGCCAGCAGCGTAGCAGCAGGGAACAATGAGCAGTTCTTC; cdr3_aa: CASSVAAGNNEQFF
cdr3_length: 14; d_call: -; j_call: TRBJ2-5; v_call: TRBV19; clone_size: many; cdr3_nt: TGTGCCAGTAGTATTAACGTTCTAGAAGAGACCCAGTACTTC; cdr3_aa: CASSINVLEETQYF
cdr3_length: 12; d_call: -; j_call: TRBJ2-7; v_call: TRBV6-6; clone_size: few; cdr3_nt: TGTGCCAGCAGTTACTCGTCCTACGAGCAGTACTTC; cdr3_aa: CASSYSSYEQYF
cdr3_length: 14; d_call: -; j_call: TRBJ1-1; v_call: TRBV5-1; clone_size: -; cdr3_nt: TGCGCCAGCAGCTTGTCGGGGGAATCCACTGAAGCTTTCTTT; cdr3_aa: CASSLSGESTEAFF
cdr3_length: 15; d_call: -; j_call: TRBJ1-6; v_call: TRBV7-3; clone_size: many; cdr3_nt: TGTGCCAGCAGCTTTACAGGGAGTCGAACTTCACCCCTCCACTTT; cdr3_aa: CASSFTGSRTSPLHF
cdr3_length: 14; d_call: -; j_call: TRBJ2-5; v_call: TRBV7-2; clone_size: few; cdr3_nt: TGTGCCAGCAGCATTTTTACTAGCCGCGAGACCCAGTACTTC; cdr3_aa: CASSIFTSRETQYF
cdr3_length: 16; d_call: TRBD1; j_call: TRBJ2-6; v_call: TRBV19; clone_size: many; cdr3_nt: TGTGCCAGTAGTGCTTACAGGGGATCAGGGGCCAACGTCCTGACTTTC; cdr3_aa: CASSAYRGSGANVLTF
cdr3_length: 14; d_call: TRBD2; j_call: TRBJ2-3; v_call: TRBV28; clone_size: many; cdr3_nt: TGTGCCAGCAGTTTAGGAGCGGGAACAGATACGCAGTATTTT; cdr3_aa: CASSLGAGTDTQYF
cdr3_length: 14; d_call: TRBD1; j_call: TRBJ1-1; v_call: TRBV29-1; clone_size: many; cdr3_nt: TGCAGCGTCGGACAGGCCTCTATGAACACTGAAGCTTTCTTT; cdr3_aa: CSVGQASMNTEAFF
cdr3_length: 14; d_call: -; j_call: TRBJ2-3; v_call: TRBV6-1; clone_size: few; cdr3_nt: TGTGCCAGCAGGGGTCCTCTGGGCACAGATACGCAGTATTTT; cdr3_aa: CASRGPLGTDTQYF
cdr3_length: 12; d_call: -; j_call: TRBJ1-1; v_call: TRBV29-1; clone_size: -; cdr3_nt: TGCAGCGTCGCTGACCCGGGAGCTGAAGCTTTCTTT; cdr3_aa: CSVADPGAEAFF
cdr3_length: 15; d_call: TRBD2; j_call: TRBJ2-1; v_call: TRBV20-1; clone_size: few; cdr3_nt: TGCAGTGTTCTTGACGGGACTAGCAGAAATAATGAGCAGTTCTTC; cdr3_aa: CSVLDGTSRNNEQFF
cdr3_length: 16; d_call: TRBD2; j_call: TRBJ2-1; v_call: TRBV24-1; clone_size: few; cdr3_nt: TGTGCCACCAGTGATATGGGAGCGGGAGTCTACAATGAGCAGTTCTTC; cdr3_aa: CATSDMGAGVYNEQFF
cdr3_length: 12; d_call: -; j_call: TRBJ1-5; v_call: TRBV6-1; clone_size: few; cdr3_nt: TGTGCCAGCAGGGCCCGAGGCCAGCCCCAGCATTTT; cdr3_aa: CASRARGQPQHF
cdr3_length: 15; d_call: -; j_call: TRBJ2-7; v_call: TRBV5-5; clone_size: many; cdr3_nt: TGTGCCAGCAGCTTGGCACCCGGGAATTCCTACGAGCAGTACTTC; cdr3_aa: CASSLAPGNSYEQYF